The clone carrying this T cell receptor beta chain was detected only a few times. Antigen specificity is unknown. The sample originates from a study of response to subunit inactivated influenza vaccine. Study-level points and caveats: The authors proposed limited new T cell recruitment per seasonal influenza vaccination.

Via MiXCR, TCRdb re-called the RT-PCR reads, giving one row per CDR3 protein. Here the sample spans fewer than 800,000 distinct CDR3 sequences, approximately 14% being singletons. In germline, CDR1 is SGHRS, CDR2 YFSETQ. The CDR3 length is 14 residues. V dropped 1 base and J dropped 4; count of bases not matched to a gene: 3. The rearrangement joins TRBV5-1 to TRBJ2-3, with 7 nucleotides matching TRBD2. Sequenced here: PBMCs from blood, sampled 11 to 12 days after vaccination. The TCR was taken from a man aged 45-65 years who received an inactivated influenza vaccine. The CDR3 region is CASSLTSAADTQYF. In DNA, the CDR3 is TGCGCCAGCAGCTTGACTAGCGCGGCAGATACGCAGTATTTT. The full variable domain, with the rest looked up from reference TRBV5-1 and TRBJ2-3, is KAGVTQTPRYLIKTRGQQVTLSCSPISGHRSVSWYQQTPGQGLQFLFEYFSETQRNKGNFPGRFSGRQFSNSRSEMNVSTLELGDSALYLCASSLTSAADTQYFGPGTRLTVL.